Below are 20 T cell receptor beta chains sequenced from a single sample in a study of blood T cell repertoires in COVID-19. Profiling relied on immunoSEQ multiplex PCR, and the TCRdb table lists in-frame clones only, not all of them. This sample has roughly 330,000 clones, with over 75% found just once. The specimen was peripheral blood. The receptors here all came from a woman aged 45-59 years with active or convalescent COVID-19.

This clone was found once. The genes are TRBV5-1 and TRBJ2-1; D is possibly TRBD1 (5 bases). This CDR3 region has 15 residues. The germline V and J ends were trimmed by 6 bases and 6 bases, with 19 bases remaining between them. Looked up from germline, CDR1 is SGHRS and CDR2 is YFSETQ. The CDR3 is CASKAGAAISNEQFF. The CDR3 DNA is TGCGCCAGCAAAGCTGGGGCAGCAATCTCCAATGAGCAGTTCTTC.

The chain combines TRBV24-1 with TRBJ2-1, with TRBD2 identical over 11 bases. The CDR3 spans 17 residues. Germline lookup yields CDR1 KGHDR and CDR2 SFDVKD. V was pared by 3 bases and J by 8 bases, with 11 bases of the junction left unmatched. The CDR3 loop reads CATSDRGSSGGPDEQFF. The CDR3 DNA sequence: TGTGCCACCAGTGATCGAGGCTCTAGCGGGGGGCCGGATGAGCAGTTCTTC.

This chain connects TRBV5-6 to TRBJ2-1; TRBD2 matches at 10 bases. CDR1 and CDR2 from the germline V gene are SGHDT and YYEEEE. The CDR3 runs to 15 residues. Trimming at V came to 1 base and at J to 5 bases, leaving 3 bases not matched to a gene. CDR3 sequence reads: CASSLTSGVHNEQFF. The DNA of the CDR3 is TGTGCCAGCAGCTTGACTAGCGGGGTGCACAATGAGCAGTTCTTC.

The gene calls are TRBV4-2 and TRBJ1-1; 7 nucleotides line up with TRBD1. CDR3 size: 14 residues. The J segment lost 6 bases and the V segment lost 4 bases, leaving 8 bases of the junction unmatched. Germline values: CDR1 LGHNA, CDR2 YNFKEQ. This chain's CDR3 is CASSPERGLAEAFF. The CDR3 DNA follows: TGTGCCAGCAGCCCGGAAAGGGGGCTAGCTGAAGCTTTCTTT.

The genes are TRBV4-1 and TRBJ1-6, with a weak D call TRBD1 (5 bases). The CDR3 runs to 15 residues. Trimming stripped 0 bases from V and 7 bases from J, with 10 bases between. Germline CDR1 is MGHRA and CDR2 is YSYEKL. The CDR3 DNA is TGCGCCAGCAGCCAAGATCCGGCAGGGAATTCACCCCTCCACTTT. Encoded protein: CASSQDPAGNSPLHF.

This chain's CDR3 is CAWSPLGTGNSYEQYF. In DNA, the CDR3 is TGTGCCTGGAGTCCTCTAGGGACAGGTAACTCCTACGAGCAGTACTTC. The rearrangement uses TRBV30 and TRBJ2-7; 8 bases align to TRBD1. The CDR3 consists of 16 residues. The J segment lost 0 bases and the V segment lost 2 bases, leaving 9 bases of the junction unmatched. The germline V gene encodes CDR1 GTSNPN and CDR2 SVGIG (reference sequence).

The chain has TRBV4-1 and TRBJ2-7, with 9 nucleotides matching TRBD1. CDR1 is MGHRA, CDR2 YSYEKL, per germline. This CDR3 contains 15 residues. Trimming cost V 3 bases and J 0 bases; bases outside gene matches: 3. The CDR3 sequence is CASSQGQGLSYEQYF. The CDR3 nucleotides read TGCGCCAGCAGCCAGGGACAGGGCCTCTCCTACGAGCAGTACTTC.

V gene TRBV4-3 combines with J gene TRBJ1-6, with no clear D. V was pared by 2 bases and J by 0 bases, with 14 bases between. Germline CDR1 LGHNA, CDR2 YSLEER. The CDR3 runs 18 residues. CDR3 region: CASSQRRSWSSYNSPLHF. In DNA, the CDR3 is TGCGCCAGCAGCCAAAGACGCAGCTGGAGCTCCTATAATTCACCCCTCCACTTT.

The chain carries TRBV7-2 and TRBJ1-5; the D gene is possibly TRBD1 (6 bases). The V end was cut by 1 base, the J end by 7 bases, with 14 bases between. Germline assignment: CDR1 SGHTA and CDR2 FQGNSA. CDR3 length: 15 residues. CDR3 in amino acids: CASSLVPRGNQPQHF. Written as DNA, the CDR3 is TGTGCCAGCAGCTTAGTTCCCAGGGGAAACCAGCCCCAGCATTTT.

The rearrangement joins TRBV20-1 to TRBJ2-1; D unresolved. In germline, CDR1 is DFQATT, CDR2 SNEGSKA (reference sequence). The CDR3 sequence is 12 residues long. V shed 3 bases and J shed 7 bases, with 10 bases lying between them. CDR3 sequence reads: CSASRVSNEQFF. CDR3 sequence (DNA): TGCAGTGCTAGTCGGGTATCAAATGAGCAGTTCTTC.

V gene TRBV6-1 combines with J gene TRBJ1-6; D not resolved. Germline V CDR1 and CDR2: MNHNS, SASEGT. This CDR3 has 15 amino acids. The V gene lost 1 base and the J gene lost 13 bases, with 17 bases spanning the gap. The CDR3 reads CASSEVSPDEMPLHF. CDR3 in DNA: TGTGCCAGCAGTGAAGTATCCCCTGATGAGATGCCCCTCCACTTT.

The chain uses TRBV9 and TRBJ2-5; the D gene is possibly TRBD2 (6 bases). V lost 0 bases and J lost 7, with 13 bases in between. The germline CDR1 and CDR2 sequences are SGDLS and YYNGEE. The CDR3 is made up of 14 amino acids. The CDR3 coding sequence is TGTGCCAGCAGCGTAGGCTTCCCCGGGGGGACCCAGTACTTC. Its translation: CASSVGFPGGTQYF.

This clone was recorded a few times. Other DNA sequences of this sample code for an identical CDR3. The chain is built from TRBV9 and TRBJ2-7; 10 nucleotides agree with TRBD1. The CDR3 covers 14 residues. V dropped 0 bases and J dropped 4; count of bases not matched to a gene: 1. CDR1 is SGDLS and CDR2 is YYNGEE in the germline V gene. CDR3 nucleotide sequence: TGTGCCAGCAGCGTAGGGGACAGGGGATACGAGCAGTACTTC. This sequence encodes CASSVGDRGYEQYF.

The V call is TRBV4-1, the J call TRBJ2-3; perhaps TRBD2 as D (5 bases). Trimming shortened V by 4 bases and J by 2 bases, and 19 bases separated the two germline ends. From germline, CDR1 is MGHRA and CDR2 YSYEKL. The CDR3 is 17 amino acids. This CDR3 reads CASSLSGGSHATDTQYF. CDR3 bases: TGCGCCAGCAGCCTGAGCGGCGGGTCCCACGCCACAGATACGCAGTATTTT.

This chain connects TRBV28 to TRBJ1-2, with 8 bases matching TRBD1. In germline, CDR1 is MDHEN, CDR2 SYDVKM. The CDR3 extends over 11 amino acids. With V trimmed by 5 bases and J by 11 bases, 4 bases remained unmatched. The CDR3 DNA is TGTGCCAGCAGTGGACAGGGTTTGTACACCTTC. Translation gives CASSGQGLYTF.

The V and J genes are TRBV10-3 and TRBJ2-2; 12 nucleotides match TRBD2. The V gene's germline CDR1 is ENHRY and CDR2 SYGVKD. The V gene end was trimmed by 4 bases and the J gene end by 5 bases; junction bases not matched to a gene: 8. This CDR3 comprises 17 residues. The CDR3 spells CAISVGLAGTPTGELFF. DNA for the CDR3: TGTGCCATCAGTGTCGGACTAGCGGGGACCCCGACCGGGGAGCTGTTTTTT.

The CDR3 DNA follows: TGTGCCAGCAGAGGGACAGGGGGTGGTAGGGGCTACACCTTC. Its translation is CASRGTGGGRGYTF. The J gene is TRBJ1-2, the V gene TRBV28, with TRBD1 matching 11 bases. The CDR3 totals 14 residues. The J segment lost 8 bases and the V segment lost 6 bases, leaving 8 bases of the junction unmatched. Germline V lookup: CDR1 MDHEN, CDR2 SYDVKM.

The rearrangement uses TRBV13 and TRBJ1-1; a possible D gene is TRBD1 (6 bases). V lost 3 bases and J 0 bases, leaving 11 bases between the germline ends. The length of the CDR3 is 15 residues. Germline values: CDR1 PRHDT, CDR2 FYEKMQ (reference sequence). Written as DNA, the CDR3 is TGTGCCAGCAGCTTCAGGGGTGGCATGAACACTGAAGCTTTCTTT. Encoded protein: CASSFRGGMNTEAFF.

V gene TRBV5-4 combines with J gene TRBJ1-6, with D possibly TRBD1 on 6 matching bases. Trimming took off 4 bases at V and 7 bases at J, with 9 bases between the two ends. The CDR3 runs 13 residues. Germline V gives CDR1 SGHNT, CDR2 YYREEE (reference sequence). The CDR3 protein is CASSPTGNSPLHF. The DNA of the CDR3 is TGTGCCAGCAGCCCTACAGGGAATTCACCCCTCCACTTT. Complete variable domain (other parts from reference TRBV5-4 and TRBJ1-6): ETGVTQSPTHLIKTRGQQVTLRCSSQSGHNTVSWYQQALGQGPQFIFQYYREEENGRGNFPPRFSGLQFPNYSSELNVNALELDDSALYLCASSPTGNSPLHFGNGTRLTVT.

CDR3 residues: CASSRGLDEQYF. Here the CDR3 DNA reads TGTGCCAGCAGTCGAGGACTCGACGAGCAGTACTTC. The J gene is TRBJ2-7, the V gene TRBV12-3 or TRBV12-4; maybe TRBD2 (5 bases). The CDR3 runs to 12 residues. V was pared by 5 bases and J by 5 bases, with 10 bases between.